Detailed here is one T cell receptor beta chain. The CDR3 sequence is 13 residues long. The germline V and J ends were trimmed by 4 bases and 0 bases, with 10 bases remaining between them. From germline, CDR1 is SQVTM and CDR2 ANQGSEA. Library preparation (for TCRbeta) was performed with unique molecular identifiers. TCRdb fed the PCR reads into MiXCR, producing one record per CDR3 protein. The sample contains approximately 350,000 distinct CDR3 sequences, roughly 17% of which appear only once. This record comes from a study of T-cell reconstitution after alpha-beta-depleted transplantation in children.

Sequences were derived from PBMCs, mostly from graft donor cells, sampled 360 days after TCRalphabeta/CD19-depleted stem cell transplant. This chain links TRBV29-1 with TRBJ2-7; no definite D call. This TCR derives from a male patient between 2 and 9 years old who had a stem cell transplant for acute lymphoblastic leukemia, so the T cells may come from the graft donor. The CDR3 DNA reads TGCAGCGTTGCGTACCCAAGCTCCTACGAGCAGTACTTC. This codes for CSVAYPSSYEQYF.